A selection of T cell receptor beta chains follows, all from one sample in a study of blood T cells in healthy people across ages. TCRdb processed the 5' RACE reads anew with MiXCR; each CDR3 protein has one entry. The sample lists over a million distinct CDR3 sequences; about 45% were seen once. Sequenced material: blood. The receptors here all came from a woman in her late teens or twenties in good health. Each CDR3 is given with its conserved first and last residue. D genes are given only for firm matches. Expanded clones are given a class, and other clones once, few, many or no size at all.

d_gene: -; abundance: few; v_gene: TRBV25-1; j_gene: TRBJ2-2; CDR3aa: CASSSTVELGELFF; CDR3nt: TGTGCCAGCAGTAGTACCGTGGAACTCGGGGAGCTGTTTTTT
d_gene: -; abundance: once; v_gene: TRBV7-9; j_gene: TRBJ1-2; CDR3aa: CASSLSLKTGRENYGSTF; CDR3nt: TGTGCCAGCAGCTTATCCCTAAAGACAGGTCGAGAAAACTATGGCTCCACCTTC
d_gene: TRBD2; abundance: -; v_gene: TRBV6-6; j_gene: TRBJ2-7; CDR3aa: CASSYSGKFYEQYF; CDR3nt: TGTGCCAGCAGTTACAGCGGGAAGTTCTACGAGCAGTACTTC
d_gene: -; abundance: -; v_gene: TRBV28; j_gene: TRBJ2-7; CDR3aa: CASSLNRRSSYNEQYF; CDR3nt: TGTGCCAGCAGTTTAAATAGGCGCAGCTCCTACAATGAGCAGTACTTC
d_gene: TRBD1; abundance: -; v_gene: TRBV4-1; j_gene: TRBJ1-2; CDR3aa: CASSHLGQGRNYGYTF; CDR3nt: TGCGCCAGCAGCCACCTGGGACAGGGAAGAAACTATGGCTACACCTTC
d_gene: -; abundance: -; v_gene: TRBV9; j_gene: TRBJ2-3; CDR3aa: CASSVARATDTQYF; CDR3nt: TGTGCCAGCAGCGTAGCGAGGGCTACAGATACGCAGTATTTT
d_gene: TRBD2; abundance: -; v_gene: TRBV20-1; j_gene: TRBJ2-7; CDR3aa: CSARDRARYGGSYEQYF; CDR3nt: TGCAGTGCTAGAGATAGGGCAAGGTACGGGGGGTCCTACGAGCAGTACTTC
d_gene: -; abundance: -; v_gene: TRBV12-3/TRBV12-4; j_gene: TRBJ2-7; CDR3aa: CASSLGPGTREQYF; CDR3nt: TGTGCCAGCAGTTTAGGTCCCGGGACAAGGGAGCAGTACTTC
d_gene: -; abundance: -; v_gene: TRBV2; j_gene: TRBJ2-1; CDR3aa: CASIPHEQFF; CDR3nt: TGTGCCAGCATCCCCCATGAGCAGTTCTTC
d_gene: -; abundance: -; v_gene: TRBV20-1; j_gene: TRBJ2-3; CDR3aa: CSAIRTGPDTQYF; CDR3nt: TGCAGTGCTATCCGAACAGGGCCAGATACGCAGTATTTT
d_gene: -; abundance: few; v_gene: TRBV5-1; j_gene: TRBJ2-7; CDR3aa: CASSPALAGYNEQYF; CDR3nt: TGCGCCAGCAGCCCGGCCTTGGCTGGTTACAATGAGCAGTACTTC
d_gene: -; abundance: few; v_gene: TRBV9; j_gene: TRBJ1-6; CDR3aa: CASSPNEGNYNSPLHF; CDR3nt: TGTGCCAGCAGCCCCAATGAGGGGAATTATAATTCACCCCTCCACTTT
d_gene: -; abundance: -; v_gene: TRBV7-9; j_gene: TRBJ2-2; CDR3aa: CASSRDANTGELFF; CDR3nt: TGTGCCAGCAGCAGAGACGCGAACACCGGGGAGCTGTTTTTT
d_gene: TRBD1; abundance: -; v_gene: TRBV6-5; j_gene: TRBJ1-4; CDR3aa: CASSYLGTGGNEKLFF; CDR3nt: TGTGCCAGCAGTTACCTCGGGACAGGGGGGAATGAAAAACTGTTTTTT
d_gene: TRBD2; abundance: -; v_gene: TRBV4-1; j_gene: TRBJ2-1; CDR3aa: CASSPRTSGGVRVSNNEQFF; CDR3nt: TGCGCCAGCAGCCCCCGGACTAGCGGGGGCGTTCGGGTCTCCAACAATGAGCAGTTCTTC
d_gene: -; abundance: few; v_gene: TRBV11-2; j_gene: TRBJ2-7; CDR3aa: CASTLGGVSEQYF; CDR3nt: TGTGCCAGCACCCTGGGGGGAGTATCCGAGCAGTACTTC
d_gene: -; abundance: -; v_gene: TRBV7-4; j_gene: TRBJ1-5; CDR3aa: CASSLSIGGYGNQPQHF; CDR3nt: TGTGCCAGCAGCTTATCGATCGGGGGTTACGGCAATCAGCCCCAGCATTTT
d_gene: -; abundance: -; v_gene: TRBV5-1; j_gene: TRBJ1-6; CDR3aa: CASSIQGVNSPLHF; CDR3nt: TGCGCCAGCAGCATACAGGGTGTAAATTCACCCCTCCACTTT